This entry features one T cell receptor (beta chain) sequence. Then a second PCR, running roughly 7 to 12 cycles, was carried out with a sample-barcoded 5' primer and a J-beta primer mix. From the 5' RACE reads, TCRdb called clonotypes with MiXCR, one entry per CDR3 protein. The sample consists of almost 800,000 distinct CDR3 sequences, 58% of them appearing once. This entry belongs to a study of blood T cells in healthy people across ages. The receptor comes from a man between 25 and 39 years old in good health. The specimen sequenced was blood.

This CDR3 is CASSRGNTAYEQYF. In DNA, the CDR3 is TGTGCCAGCAGCCGCGGCAACACAGCCTACGAGCAGTACTTC. This chain joins TRBV7-8 and TRBJ2-7; D is unclear. The CDR3 totals 14 residues. Trimming stripped 5 bases from V and 2 bases from J, with 13 bases between. Germline V gives CDR1 SGHVS, CDR2 FQNEAQ. Using reference TRBV7-8 and TRBJ2-7 for the parts outside the CDR3, the full variable domain is GAGVSQSPRYKVAKRGQDVALRCDPISGHVSLFWYQQALGQGPEFLTYFQNEAQLDKSGLPSDRFFAERPEGSVSTLKIQRTQQEDSAVYLCASSRGNTAYEQYFGPGTRLTVT.